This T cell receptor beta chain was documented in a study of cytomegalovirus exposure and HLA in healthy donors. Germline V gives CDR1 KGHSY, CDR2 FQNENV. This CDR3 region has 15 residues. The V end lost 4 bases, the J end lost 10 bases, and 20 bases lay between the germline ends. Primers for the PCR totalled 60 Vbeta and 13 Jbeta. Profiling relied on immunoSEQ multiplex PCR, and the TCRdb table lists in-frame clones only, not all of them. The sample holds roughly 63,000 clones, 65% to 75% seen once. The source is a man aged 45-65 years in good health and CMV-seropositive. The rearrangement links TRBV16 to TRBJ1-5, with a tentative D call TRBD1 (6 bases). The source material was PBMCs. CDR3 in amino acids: CASSPFPLRGHPQHF. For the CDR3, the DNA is TGTGCCAGCAGCCCGTTCCCCTTGAGGGGACATCCCCAGCATTTT.